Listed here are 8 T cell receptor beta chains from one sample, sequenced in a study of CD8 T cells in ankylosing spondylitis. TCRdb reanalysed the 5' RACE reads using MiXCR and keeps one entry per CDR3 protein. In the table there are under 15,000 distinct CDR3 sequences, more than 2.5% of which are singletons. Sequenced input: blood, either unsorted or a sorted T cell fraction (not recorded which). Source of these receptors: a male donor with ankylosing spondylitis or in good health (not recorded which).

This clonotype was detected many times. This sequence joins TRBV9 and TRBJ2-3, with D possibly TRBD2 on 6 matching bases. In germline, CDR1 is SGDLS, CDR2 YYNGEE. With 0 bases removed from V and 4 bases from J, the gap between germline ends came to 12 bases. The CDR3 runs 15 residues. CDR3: CASSVDGRGADTQYF. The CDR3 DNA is TGTGCCAGCAGCGTAGACGGGAGAGGGGCAGATACGCAGTATTTT.

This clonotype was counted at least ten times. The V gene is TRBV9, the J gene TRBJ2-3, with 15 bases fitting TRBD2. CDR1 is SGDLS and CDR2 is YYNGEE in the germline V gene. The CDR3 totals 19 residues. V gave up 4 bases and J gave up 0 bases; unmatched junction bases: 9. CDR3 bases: TGTGCCAGCAGCACCCTTACCGGGACTAGCGGGAGGAGCACAGATACGCAGTATTTT. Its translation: CASSTLTGTSGRSTDTQYF.

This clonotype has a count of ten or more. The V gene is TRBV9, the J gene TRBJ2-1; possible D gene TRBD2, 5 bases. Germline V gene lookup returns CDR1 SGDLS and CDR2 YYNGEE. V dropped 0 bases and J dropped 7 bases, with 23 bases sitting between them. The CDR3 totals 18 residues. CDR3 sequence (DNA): TGTGCCAGCAGCGTAGAGGAGATATGGACTTCCCTTCCGAATGAGCAGTTCTTC. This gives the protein CASSVEEIWTSLPNEQFF.

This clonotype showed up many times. CDR3 DNA: TGTGCCAGCAGCGTAAAACCAGGAGCTTCGAACACCGGGGAGCTGTTTTTT. Translated: CASSVKPGASNTGELFF. The chain is built from TRBV9 and TRBJ2-2, with unresolved D. Trimming removed 1 base from V and 0 bases from J, with 13 bases in between. The length of the CDR3 is 17 residues. Per germline, CDR1 SGDLS and CDR2 YYNGEE.

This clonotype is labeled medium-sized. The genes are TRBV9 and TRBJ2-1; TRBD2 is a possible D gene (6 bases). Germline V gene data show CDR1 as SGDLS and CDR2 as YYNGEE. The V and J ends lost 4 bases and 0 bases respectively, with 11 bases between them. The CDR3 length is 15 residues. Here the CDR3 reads CASSYGTDSYNEQFF. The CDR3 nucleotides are TGTGCCAGCAGCTACGGGACTGACTCCTACAATGAGCAGTTCTTC. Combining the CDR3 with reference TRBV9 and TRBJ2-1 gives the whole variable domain DSGVTQTPKHLITATGQRVTLRCSPRSGDLSVYWYQQSLDQGLQFLIQYYNGEERAKGNILERFSAQQFPDLHSELNLSSLELGDSALYFCASSYGTDSYNEQFFGPGTRLTVL.

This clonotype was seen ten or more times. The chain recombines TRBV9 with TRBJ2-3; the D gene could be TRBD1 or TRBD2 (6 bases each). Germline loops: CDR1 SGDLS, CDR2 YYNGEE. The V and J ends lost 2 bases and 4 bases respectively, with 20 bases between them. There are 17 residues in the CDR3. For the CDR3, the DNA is TGTGCCAGCAGCGTCTCAGGACGGGGGACACACCCAGATACGCAGTATTTT. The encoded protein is CASSVSGRGTHPDTQYF.

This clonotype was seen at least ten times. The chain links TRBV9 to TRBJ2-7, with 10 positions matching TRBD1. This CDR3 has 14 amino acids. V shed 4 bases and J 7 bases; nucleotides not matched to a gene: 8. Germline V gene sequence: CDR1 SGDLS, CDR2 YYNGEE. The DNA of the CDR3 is TGTGCCAGCAGCCCCTCGACAGGGGGCGGTGAGCAGTACTTC. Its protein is CASSPSTGGGEQYF.

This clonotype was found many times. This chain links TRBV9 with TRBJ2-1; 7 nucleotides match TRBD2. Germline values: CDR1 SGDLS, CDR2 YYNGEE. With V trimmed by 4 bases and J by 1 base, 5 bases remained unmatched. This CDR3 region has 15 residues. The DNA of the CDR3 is TGTGCCAGCAGCCATCTAGCGGTTTCCTACAATGAGCAGTTCTTC. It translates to CASSHLAVSYNEQFF.